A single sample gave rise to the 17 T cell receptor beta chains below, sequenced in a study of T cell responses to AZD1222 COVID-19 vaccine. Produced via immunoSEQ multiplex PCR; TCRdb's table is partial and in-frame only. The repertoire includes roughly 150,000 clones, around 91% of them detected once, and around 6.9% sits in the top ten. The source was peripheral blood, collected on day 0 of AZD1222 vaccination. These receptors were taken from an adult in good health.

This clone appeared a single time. CDR3 DNA sequence: TGTGCCAGCAGCCAAATTCCAGGGAACCAAGAGACCCAGTACTTC. Encoded protein: CASSQIPGNQETQYF. The chain is built from TRBV7-9 and TRBJ2-5, with D perhaps matching TRBD1 (5 bases). Germline CDR1 SEHNR, CDR2 FQNEAQ (reference sequence). V lost 5 bases, J lost 0 bases, and 13 bases lay in between. CDR3 size: 15 residues.

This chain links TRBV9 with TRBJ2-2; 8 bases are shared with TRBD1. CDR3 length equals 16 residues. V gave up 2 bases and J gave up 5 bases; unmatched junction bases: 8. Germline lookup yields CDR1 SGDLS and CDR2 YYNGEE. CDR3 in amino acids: CASSVGGTGGTGELFF. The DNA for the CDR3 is TGTGCCAGCAGCGTGGGCGGGACAGGCGGTACCGGGGAGCTGTTTTTT.

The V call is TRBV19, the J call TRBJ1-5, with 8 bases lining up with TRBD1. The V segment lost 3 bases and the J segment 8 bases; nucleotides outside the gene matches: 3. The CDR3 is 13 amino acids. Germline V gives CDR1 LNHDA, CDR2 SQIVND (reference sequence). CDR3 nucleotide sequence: TGTGCCAGTAGTATGGACAGGGAAGAGCCCCAGCATTTT. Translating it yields CASSMDREEPQHF.

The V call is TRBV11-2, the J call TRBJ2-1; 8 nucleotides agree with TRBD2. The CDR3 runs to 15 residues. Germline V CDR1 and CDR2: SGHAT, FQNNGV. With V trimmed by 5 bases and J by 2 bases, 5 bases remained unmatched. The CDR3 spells CASSVVGGAYNEQFF. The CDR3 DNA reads TGTGCCAGCAGCGTGGTCGGGGGGGCCTACAATGAGCAGTTCTTC.

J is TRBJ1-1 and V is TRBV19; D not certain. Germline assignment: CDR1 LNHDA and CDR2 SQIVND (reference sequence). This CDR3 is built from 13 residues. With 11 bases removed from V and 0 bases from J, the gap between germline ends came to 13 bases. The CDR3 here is CASGPSMNTEAFF. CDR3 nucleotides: TGTGCCTCTGGCCCCAGTATGAACACTGAAGCTTTCTTT.

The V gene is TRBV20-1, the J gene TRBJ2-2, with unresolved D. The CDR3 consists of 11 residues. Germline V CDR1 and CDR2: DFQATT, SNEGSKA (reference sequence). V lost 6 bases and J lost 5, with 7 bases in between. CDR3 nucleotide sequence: TGCAGTGCAATGGGGACCGGGGAGCTGTTTTTT. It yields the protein CSAMGTGELFF.

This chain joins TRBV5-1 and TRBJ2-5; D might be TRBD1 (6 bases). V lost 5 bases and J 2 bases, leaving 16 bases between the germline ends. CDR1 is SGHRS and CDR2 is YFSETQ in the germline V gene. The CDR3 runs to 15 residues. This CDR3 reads CASRMAGTNQETQYF. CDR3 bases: TGCGCCAGCAGGATGGCCGGGACAAATCAAGAGACCCAGTACTTC.

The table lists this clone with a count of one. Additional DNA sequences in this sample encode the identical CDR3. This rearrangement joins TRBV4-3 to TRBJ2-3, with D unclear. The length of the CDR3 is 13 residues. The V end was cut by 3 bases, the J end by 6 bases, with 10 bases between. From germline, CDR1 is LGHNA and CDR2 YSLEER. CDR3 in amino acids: CASSHPEGDTQYF. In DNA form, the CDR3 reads TGCGCCAGCAGCCACCCTGAAGGGGATACGCAGTATTTT.

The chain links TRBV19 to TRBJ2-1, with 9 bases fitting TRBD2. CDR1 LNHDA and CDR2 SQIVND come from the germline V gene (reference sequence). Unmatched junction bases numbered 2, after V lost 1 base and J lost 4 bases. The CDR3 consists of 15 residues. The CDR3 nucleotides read TGTGCCAGTAGTATAGGGAGCGGGGGGTACAATGAGCAGTTCTTC. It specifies CASSIGSGGYNEQFF.

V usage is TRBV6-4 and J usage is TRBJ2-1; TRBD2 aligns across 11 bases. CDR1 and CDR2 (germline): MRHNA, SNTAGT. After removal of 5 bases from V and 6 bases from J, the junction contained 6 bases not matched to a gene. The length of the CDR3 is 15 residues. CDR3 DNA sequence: TGTGCCAGCAGTTTAGCGGGGGGGCCCAGCAATGAGCAGTTCTTC. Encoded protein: CASSLAGGPSNEQFF.

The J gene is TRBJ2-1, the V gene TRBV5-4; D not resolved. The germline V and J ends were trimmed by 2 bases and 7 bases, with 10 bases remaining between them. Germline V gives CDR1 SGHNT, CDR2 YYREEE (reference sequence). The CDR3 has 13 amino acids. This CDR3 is CASSFALRNEQFF. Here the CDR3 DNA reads TGTGCCAGCAGCTTTGCTTTACGGAATGAGCAGTTCTTC.

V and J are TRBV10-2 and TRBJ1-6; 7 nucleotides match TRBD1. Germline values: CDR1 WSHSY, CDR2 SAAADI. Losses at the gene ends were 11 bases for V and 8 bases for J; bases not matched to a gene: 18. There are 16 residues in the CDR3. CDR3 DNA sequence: TGCGCCGCAAGTTCCTCAGGGGGAAGGGGAGATTCACCCCTCCACTTT. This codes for CAASSSGGRGDSPLHF.

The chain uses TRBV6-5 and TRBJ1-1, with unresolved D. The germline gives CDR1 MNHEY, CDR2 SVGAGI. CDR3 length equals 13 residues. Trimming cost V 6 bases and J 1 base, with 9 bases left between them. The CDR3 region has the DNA TGTGCCAGCAGCTACCCAGGGAACACTGAAGCTTTCTTT. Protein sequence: CASSYPGNTEAFF.

The CDR3 spells CAVQTEYSGNTIYF. The CDR3 DNA sequence: TGTGCCGTTCAGACAGAATACTCTGGAAACACCATATATTTT. V and J are TRBV6-5 and TRBJ1-3, with D possibly being TRBD1 (5 bases). From germline, CDR1 is MNHEY and CDR2 SVGAGI. With 11 bases removed from V and 0 bases from J, the gap between germline ends came to 14 bases. CDR3 length: 14 amino acids.

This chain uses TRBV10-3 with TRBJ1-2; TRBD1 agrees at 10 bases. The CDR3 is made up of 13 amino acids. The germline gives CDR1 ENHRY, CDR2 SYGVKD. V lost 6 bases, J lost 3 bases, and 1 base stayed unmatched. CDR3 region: CAISGQGDYGYTF. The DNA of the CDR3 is TGTGCCATCAGCGGACAGGGGGACTATGGCTACACCTTC.

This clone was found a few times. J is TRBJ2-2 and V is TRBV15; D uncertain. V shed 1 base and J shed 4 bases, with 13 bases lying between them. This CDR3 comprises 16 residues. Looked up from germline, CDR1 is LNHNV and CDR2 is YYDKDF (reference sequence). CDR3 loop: CATSRGGSAFTGELFF. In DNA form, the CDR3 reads TGTGCCACCAGCAGAGGGGGATCAGCTTTCACCGGGGAGCTGTTTTTT.

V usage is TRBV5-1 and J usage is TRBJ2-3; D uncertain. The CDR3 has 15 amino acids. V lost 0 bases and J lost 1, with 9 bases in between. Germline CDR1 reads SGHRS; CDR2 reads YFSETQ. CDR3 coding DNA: TGCGCCAGCAGCTTGGAAACTCTCCGCACAGATACGCAGTATTTT. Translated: CASSLETLRTDTQYF. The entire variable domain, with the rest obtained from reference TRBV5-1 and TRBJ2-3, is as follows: KAGVTQTPRYLIKTRGQQVTLSCSPISGHRSVSWYQQTPGQGLQFLFEYFSETQRNKGNFPGRFSGRQFSNSRSEMNVSTLELGDSALYLCASSLETLRTDTQYFGPGTRLTVL.